This record covers a single TCR beta chain. What it binds is not known. The sample comes from a study of T cell responses to AZD1222 COVID-19 vaccine. Study-wide points: Spike regions recognized by vaccine-associated CD4 TCRs spanned the protein, led by 160-218 and 743-854. Close to half of all spike-specific TCRs reportedly target regions of the variants that are unmutated. Most donors were white British, females outnumbered males, and clonal diversity was possibly underestimated. Repertoire sampling occurred only after the peak T cell response.

Method: immunoSEQ multiplex PCR; TCRdb's copy keeps in-frame clones and lacks some. The sample lists approximately 180,000 clones, approximately 86% occurring once. This receptor was identified in an adult in good health. Sequenced material: peripheral blood, taken on day 0 of AZD1222 vaccination.

CDR3 coding DNA: TGTGCCAGCAGCTTAGAGGCGGTCGCGACAAGCGGGGGGGATACGCAGTATTTT. Protein: CASSLEAVATSGGDTQYF. The rearrangement links TRBV7-2 to TRBJ2-3; 9 nucleotides agree with TRBD2. Germline lookup yields CDR1 SGHTA and CDR2 FQGNSA. This CDR3 spans 18 amino acids. J gave up 6 bases and V 1 base, and 14 bases lay outside the gene matches.